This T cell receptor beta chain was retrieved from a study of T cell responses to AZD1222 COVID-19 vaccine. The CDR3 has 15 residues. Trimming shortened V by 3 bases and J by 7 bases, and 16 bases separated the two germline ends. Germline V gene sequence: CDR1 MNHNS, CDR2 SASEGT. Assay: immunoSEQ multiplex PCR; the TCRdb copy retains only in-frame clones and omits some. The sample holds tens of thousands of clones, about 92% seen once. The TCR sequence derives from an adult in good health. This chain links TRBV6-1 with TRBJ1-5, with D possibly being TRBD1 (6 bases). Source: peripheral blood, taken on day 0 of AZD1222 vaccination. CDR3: CASSEVGVGGQPQHF. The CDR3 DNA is TGTGCCAGCAGTGAGGTCGGCGTAGGGGGACAGCCCCAGCATTTT.